Below, 20 T cell receptor beta chains from the same sample are listed, as sequenced in a study of blood T cell repertoires in COVID-19. This table comes from immunoSEQ multiplex PCR, and its TCRdb copy is limited to in-frame clones, with some not included. There are roughly 380,000 clones in the sample; roughly 90% occur only once, and just over 1% lies in the top ten. The sample taken for sequencing was PBMCs or T cells enriched from blood (not recorded which). All receptors derive from a woman aged 30 to 39 who had been exposed to COVID-19.

This chain connects TRBV28 to TRBJ2-1, with 8 bases identical to TRBD2. The V and J ends lost 5 bases and 7 bases, in that order; junction bases with no gene match: 13. The germline V gene encodes CDR1 MDHEN and CDR2 SYDVKM. This CDR3 region has 16 residues. CDR3 sequence (DNA): TGTGCCAGCAGTCCGCCGCTGAGCGGGAGTAGGAATGAGCAGTTCTTC. The encoded protein is CASSPPLSGSRNEQFF.

The chain links TRBV11-3 to TRBJ1-1; D possibly corresponds to TRBD1 (6 bases). The CDR3 consists of 16 residues. Per the germline V gene, CDR1 is SGHNT and CDR2 is YENEEA. Between the trimmed V and J ends, which lost 0 bases and 6 bases, there was a span of 17 bases. CDR3 residues: CASSLDTTGYYSEAFF. CDR3 bases: TGTGCCAGCAGCTTAGACACAACAGGGTACTACTCTGAAGCTTTCTTT.

This rearrangement joins TRBV13 to TRBJ1-2; D uncertain. Germline CDR1 is PRHDT and CDR2 is FYEKMQ (reference sequence). The CDR3 spans 14 residues. Trimming took off 7 bases at V and 5 bases at J, with 17 bases between the two ends. The CDR3 loop reads CASTFAGLPYGYTF. The CDR3 region has the DNA TGTGCCAGCACCTTCGCAGGACTCCCTTATGGCTACACCTTC.

This chain uses TRBV3-1 (or the pseudogene TRBV3-2) with TRBJ2-4, with 7 bases lining up with TRBD2. The germline V gene encodes CDR1 LGHDT and CDR2 YNNKEL (reference sequence). V gave up 5 bases and J gave up 6 bases; unmatched junction bases: 13. The CDR3 covers 16 residues. This CDR3 is CASSARPGGRGNIQYF. The DNA of the CDR3 is TGTGCCAGCAGCGCTAGACCTGGGGGGAGGGGAAACATTCAGTACTTC.

The chain couples TRBV7-9 to TRBJ1-2; 7 positions match TRBD1. The CDR3 spans 13 residues. J was trimmed by 2 bases and V by 5 bases; bases with no gene match: 2. Per germline, CDR1 SEHNR and CDR2 FQNEAQ (reference sequence). In DNA form, the CDR3 reads TGTGCCAGCAGCCAGACAGGGAACTATGGCTACACCTTC. Translating it yields CASSQTGNYGYTF.

The chain joins TRBV27 to TRBJ2-1; maybe TRBD2 (5 bases). The CDR3 is 18 amino acids. V was pared by 2 bases and J by 3 bases, with 20 bases between. In germline, CDR1 is MNHEY, CDR2 SMNVEV (reference sequence). For the CDR3, the DNA is TGTGCCAGCAGTTTAAGTCTCCCTGGGGAGAGTTACTACAATGAGCAGTTCTTC. Translation: CASSLSLPGESYYNEQFF.

The chain is built from TRBV29-1 and TRBJ1-5, with 7 bases aligning to TRBD1. The V and J ends lost 7 bases and 8 bases, in that order; junction bases with no gene match: 14. The CDR3 extends over 14 amino acids. CDR1 is SQVTM and CDR2 is ANQGSEA in the germline V gene. The CDR3 nucleotides read TGCAGCGCGCTCCGGGACAGAGCAATCAAGCCCCAGCATTTT. As protein: CSALRDRAIKPQHF.

This chain joins TRBV3-1 (or the pseudogene TRBV3-2) and TRBJ2-5; TRBD2 might be the D (5 bases). The CDR3 length is 14 residues. Looked up from germline, CDR1 is LGHDT and CDR2 is YNNKEL (reference sequence). CDR3 nucleotides: TGTGCTGCCCGAGGTCGGGGAACACAAGAGACCCAGTACTTC. Amino acids: CAARGRGTQETQYF.

This clone was seen only once. This chain connects TRBV9 to TRBJ2-3; D is perhaps TRBD2 (5 bases). Per the germline V gene, CDR1 is SGDLS and CDR2 is YYNGEE. Trimming stripped 1 base from V and 4 bases from J, with 16 bases between. The CDR3 is made up of 16 amino acids. CDR3 in DNA: TGTGCCAGCAGCGTATCGAGCGGAAGAGGCGCAGATACGCAGTATTTT. Residues: CASSVSSGRGADTQYF.

The V gene is TRBV19, the J gene TRBJ2-4; TRBD2 agrees at 10 bases. The trim removed 5 bases at V and 1 base at J, leaving 8 bases unmatched. The CDR3 covers 17 residues. CDR1 and CDR2 (germline): LNHDA, SQIVND (reference sequence). CDR3: CASSGEREGRAKNIQYF. CDR3 bases: TGTGCCAGTAGTGGGGAGCGGGAGGGGCGGGCCAAAAACATTCAGTACTTC. The complete variable domain, with remaining parts taken from reference TRBV19 and TRBJ2-4, reads DGGITQSPKYLFRKEGQNVTLSCEQNLNHDAMYWYRQDPGQGLRLIYYSQIVNDFQKGDIAEGYSVSREKKESFPLTVTSAQKNPTAFYLCASSGEREGRAKNIQYFGAGTRLSVL.

The chain combines TRBV19 with TRBJ1-5; D remains unclear. The V end was cut by 4 bases, the J end by 0 bases, with 7 bases between. Germline assignment: CDR1 LNHDA and CDR2 SQIVND (reference sequence). CDR3 length: 14 amino acids. The CDR3 region has the DNA TGTGCCAGTAGTAGTAGTTTTAGCAATCAGCCCCAGCATTTT. Translated, it gives CASSSSFSNQPQHF.

The genes are TRBV27 and TRBJ2-7; 7 bases line up with TRBD2. There are 16 residues in the CDR3. V trimming: 0 bases; J trimming: 0 bases; junction bases outside the gene matches: 5. CDR1 and CDR2 (germline): MNHEY, SMNVEV (reference sequence). The CDR3 region is CASSLSRGLLSYEQYF. The CDR3 nucleotides are TGTGCCAGCAGTTTATCAAGGGGACTACTCTCCTACGAGCAGTACTTC.

The chain links TRBV12-5 to TRBJ1-1, with 10 bases fitting TRBD1. CDR3 length: 15 residues. V lost 0 bases, J lost 4 bases, and 2 bases stayed unmatched. Germline CDR1 reads LGHNT; CDR2 reads FRNRAP. As DNA, the CDR3 is TGTGCTAGTGGTTTGGTTTGGACAGGGGGCACTGAAGCTTTCTTT. This encodes CASGLVWTGGTEAFF.

This clone was observed a single time. This rearrangement joins TRBV7-9 to TRBJ2-2; a weak D match, TRBD2 (5 bases). Trimming took 2 bases from V and 2 from J, leaving 15 bases between them. Germline V gene data show CDR1 as SEHNR and CDR2 as FQNEAQ (reference sequence). The CDR3 runs 17 residues. The CDR3 coding sequence is TGTGCCAGCAGCTTATGGTTAGCGATGACCAACACCGGGGAGCTGTTTTTT. It translates to CASSLWLAMTNTGELFF.

This chain uses TRBV30 with TRBJ1-6; 7 nucleotides match TRBD1. V lost 7 bases and J lost 14; bases outside the gene matches: 11. This CDR3 has 12 residues. CDR1 and CDR2 from the germline V gene are GTSNPN and SVGIG (reference sequence). CDR3 amino acids: CAYRDSAISLHF. The CDR3 region has the DNA TGTGCCTACCGGGACAGTGCGATTTCCCTCCACTTT.

The rearrangement links TRBV27 to TRBJ1-2; possibly TRBD1 for D (6 bases). Germline CDR1 is MNHEY and CDR2 is SMNVEV (reference sequence). V was shortened by 7 bases and J by 0 bases, with 12 bases between the two germline ends. The length of the CDR3 is 14 residues. CDR3 nucleotide sequence: TGTGCCAGCAAAGGGGGGGTTCCTAACTATGGCTACACCTTC. Amino acid sequence: CASKGGVPNYGYTF.

The V gene is TRBV24-1, the J gene TRBJ2-5; 9 bases are a match to TRBD1. Losses at the gene ends were 7 bases for V and 9 bases for J; bases not matched to a gene: 20. The CDR3 covers 17 residues. Germline V gene sequence: CDR1 KGHDR, CDR2 SFDVKD. CDR3 loop: CATSPRPGQGTLGAQYF. As DNA, the CDR3 is TGTGCCACCAGCCCACGACCAGGACAGGGGACCTTAGGGGCCCAGTACTTC.

This chain uses TRBV5-1 with TRBJ2-7; perhaps TRBD1 as D (7 bases). Germline CDR1 and CDR2: SGHRS and YFSETQ. Trimming left V 4 bases short and J 3 bases short, with 17 bases between. The CDR3 consists of 15 residues. CDR3: CASSPDREVYYEQYF. Here the CDR3 DNA reads TGCGCCAGCAGCCCCGACAGGGAGGTGTACTACGAGCAGTACTTC.

The rearrangement uses TRBV7-9 and TRBJ1-4, with 8 bases fitting TRBD1. Trimming cost V 5 bases and J 5 bases; bases outside gene matches: 7. The CDR3 has 15 residues. The V gene's germline CDR1 is SEHNR and CDR2 FQNEAQ (reference sequence). This CDR3 is CASSLRTGTNEKLFF. CDR3 nucleotides: TGTGCCAGCAGCCTTCGGACAGGGACGAATGAAAAACTGTTTTTT.

This clone was seen only a few times. This rearrangement joins TRBV19 to TRBJ1-2; TRBD1 aligns across 7 bases. CDR3 length: 14 residues. Germline CDR1 reads LNHDA; CDR2 reads SQIVND (reference sequence). Trimming cost V 5 bases and J 8 bases; bases outside gene matches: 11. The CDR3 loop reads CASSVTGESGGYTF. As DNA, the CDR3 is TGTGCCAGTAGTGTAACAGGGGAGTCGGGAGGCTACACCTTC.